Listed below are T cell receptor beta chains from one sample, sequenced in a study of memory CD4+ T cells and cytomegalovirus serostatus. Profiling relied on immunoSEQ multiplex PCR, and the TCRdb table lists in-frame clones only, not all of them. This sample has some 67,000 clones; 60% to 85% occur once, and the top ten carry roughly 4.4%. Sequencing was performed on memory CD4+ T cells from blood. All receptors derive from an adult in good health and CMV-seropositive. Both conserved end residues are part of each CDR3. The order of the fields is CDR3 protein, CDR3 DNA, clone size, J gene, D gene, V gene. A D gene is named only where the DNA matches it firmly. Size tells how often a clone was seen (once, few, many) or the class of an expanded clone, and some rows leave it out.

CDR3: CASSFIRGHYNEQFF
DNA: TGTGCCAGCAGTTTCATCCGGGGCCACTACAATGAGCAGTTCTTC
size: -
J: TRBJ2-1
D: -
V: TRBV11-2

CDR3: CASRDRANTGELFF
DNA: TGTGCCAGCAGAGACAGGGCGAACACCGGGGAGCTGTTTTTT
size: -
J: TRBJ2-2
D: TRBD1
V: TRBV2

CDR3: CASSITTGSPTDTQYF
DNA: TGTGCCAGCAGCATAACGACAGGGTCACCCACAGATACGCAGTATTTT
size: -
J: TRBJ2-3
D: TRBD1
V: TRBV9

CDR3: CASNKGDMNTEAFF
DNA: TGCGCCAGCAACAAGGGGGACATGAACACTGAAGCTTTCTTT
size: -
J: TRBJ1-1
D: -
V: TRBV5-1

CDR3: CASSLGGVTGELFF
DNA: TGTGCCAGCAGCTTAGGAGGGGTCACCGGGGAGCTGTTTTTT
size: -
J: TRBJ2-2
D: -
V: TRBV7-9

CDR3: CASSLGAGSRSHEQFF
DNA: TGTGCCAGCAGCTTAGGGGCCGGGAGTCGCTCCCATGAGCAGTTCTTC
size: -
J: TRBJ2-1
D: -
V: TRBV11-2

CDR3: CASSELEGEETQYF
DNA: TGTGCCAGCAGTGAACTGGAGGGGGAAGAGACCCAGTACTTC
size: -
J: TRBJ2-5
D: -
V: TRBV2

CDR3: CASKYSGSTDTQYF
DNA: TGTGCCAGCAAGTATAGCGGCAGCACAGATACGCAGTATTTT
size: -
J: TRBJ2-3
D: -
V: TRBV14

CDR3: CASSPEEGRPVTGELFF
DNA: TGTGCCAGCAGCCCAGAAGAGGGCCGACCAGTGACCGGGGAGCTGTTTTTT
size: -
J: TRBJ2-2
D: -
V: TRBV9

CDR3: CATSRTEAATNEKLFF
DNA: TGTGCCACCAGCAGGACAGAGGCCGCAACTAATGAAAAACTGTTTTTT
size: -
J: TRBJ1-4
D: -
V: TRBV15

CDR3: CASSFTGNTEAFF
DNA: TGTGCCAGCAGCTTCACAGGGAACACTGAAGCTTTCTTT
size: -
J: TRBJ1-1
D: -
V: TRBV5-4

CDR3: CAWSSGVEKLFF
DNA: TGTGCCTGGAGTTCCGGGGTTGAAAAACTGTTTTTT
size: -
J: TRBJ1-4
D: -
V: TRBV30

CDR3: CASSLTGGNQPQHF
DNA: TGTGCCAGTAGTCTTACTGGAGGCAATCAGCCCCAGCATTTT
size: -
J: TRBJ1-5
D: -
V: TRBV19

CDR3: CASYRTLTAGNYGYTF
DNA: TGTGCCAGCTACCGAACCCTCACAGCAGGAAACTATGGCTACACCTTC
size: few
J: TRBJ1-2
D: -
V: TRBV18

CDR3: CASSVGGRTDTQYF
DNA: TGTGCCAGCTCTGTGGGCGGTCGCACAGATACGCAGTATTTT
size: -
J: TRBJ2-3
D: -
V: TRBV28

CDR3: CASSYTTGEGNTIYF
DNA: TGTGCCAGCAGTTACACGACAGGGGAAGGAAACACCATATATTTT
size: -
J: TRBJ1-3
D: TRBD1
V: TRBV6-5

CDR3: CASSFAGGGTDTQYF
DNA: TGTGCCAGCAGTTTTGCGGGAGGAGGCACAGATACGCAGTATTTT
size: few
J: TRBJ2-3
D: TRBD2
V: TRBV27

CDR3: CASSESRGSTDTQYF
DNA: TGTGCCAGCAGCGAATCTAGGGGGAGCACAGATACGCAGTATTTT
size: -
J: TRBJ2-3
D: -
V: TRBV5-4

CDR3: CASSQDLSAGDIQYF
DNA: TGCGCCAGCAGCCAAGATCTGTCGGCGGGCGACATTCAGTACTTC
size: many
J: TRBJ2-4
D: -
V: TRBV4-3

CDR3: CASSVDWRGYNEQFF
DNA: TGTGCCAGCAGCGTAGATTGGCGGGGCTACAATGAGCAGTTCTTC
size: medium-sized
J: TRBJ2-1
D: -
V: TRBV9

CDR3: CASSLAMDGPQGYTF
DNA: TGTGCCAGCAGCTTAGCTATGGACGGACCCCAGGGCTACACCTTC
size: few
J: TRBJ1-2
D: -
V: TRBV7-9

CDR3: CASSLDRGSTDTQYF
DNA: TGTGCCAGCAGCTTAGACAGGGGAAGCACAGATACGCAGTATTTT
size: -
J: TRBJ2-3
D: TRBD1
V: TRBV11-1

CDR3: CASSYQGLGMAQYF
DNA: TGTGCCAGCAGCTACCAGGGCCTTGGGATGGCCCAGTACTTC
size: -
J: TRBJ2-5
D: -
V: TRBV11-2

CDR3: CASSPAGGPRQPQHF
DNA: TGCGCCAGCAGCCCTGCGGGGGGGCCGAGACAGCCCCAGCATTTT
size: -
J: TRBJ1-5
D: -
V: TRBV5-1

CDR3: CAWNIPSAVETQYF
DNA: TGTGCCTGGAATATTCCATCGGCAGTCGAGACCCAGTACTTC
size: few
J: TRBJ2-5
D: -
V: TRBV30

CDR3: CASRPSPGPSSYNEQFF
DNA: TGTGCCAGTAGGCCTTCTCCAGGGCCCAGCTCCTACAATGAGCAGTTCTTC
size: -
J: TRBJ2-1
D: -
V: TRBV19

CDR3: CASSERRGHF
DNA: TGTGCCAGCAGTGAACGGCGGGGACATTTT
size: -
J: TRBJ1-1
D: -
V: TRBV6-1

CDR3: CASSSTILGEKLFF
DNA: TGTGCCAGCAGTTCGACGATCTTGGGGGAAAAACTGTTTTTT
size: -
J: TRBJ1-4
D: -
V: TRBV28

CDR3: CASSLVSGKVTGELFF
DNA: TGTGCCAGCAGCTTAGTTTCCGGGAAGGTGACCGGGGAGCTGTTTTTT
size: few
J: TRBJ2-2
D: -
V: TRBV7-3

CDR3: CASSPTGIETQYF
DNA: TGTGCCAGCTCACCGACGGGGATAGAGACCCAGTACTTC
size: -
J: TRBJ2-5
D: -
V: TRBV18

CDR3: CASSQEQTTETQYF
DNA: TGTGCCAGCAGCCAAGAGCAGACGACGGAGACCCAGTACTTC
size: -
J: TRBJ2-5
D: -
V: TRBV4-2

CDR3: CASTGRYEQYF
DNA: TGTGCCAGCACGGGGAGATACGAGCAGTACTTC
size: -
J: TRBJ2-7
D: -
V: TRBV6-1

CDR3: CASSFGRPDTQYF
DNA: TGTGCCAGCAGCTTCGGTCGCCCAGATACGCAGTATTTT
size: -
J: TRBJ2-3
D: -
V: TRBV7-8

CDR3: CASSLVVGGGGEFF
DNA: TGTGCCAGCAGCTTGGTTGTGGGCGGAGGGGGTGAGTTCTTC
size: -
J: TRBJ2-1
D: -
V: TRBV5-6

CDR3: CASNRAGLSYEQYF
DNA: TGTGCCAGCAATCGGGCGGGACTCTCCTACGAGCAGTACTTC
size: -
J: TRBJ2-7
D: -
V: TRBV28

CDR3: CASSFSHTIYF
DNA: TGTGCCAGCAGTTTCAGTCACACCATATATTTT
size: -
J: TRBJ1-3
D: -
V: TRBV28

CDR3: CASSHAGQGDTYEQYF
DNA: TGTGCCAGCAGTCACGCGGGACAGGGGGACACCTACGAGCAGTACTTC
size: -
J: TRBJ2-7
D: TRBD1
V: TRBV28

CDR3: CASSQVGPSPVGTGELFF
DNA: TGTGCCAGCAGCCAAGTGGGACCGAGCCCAGTAGGTACCGGGGAGCTGTTTTTT
size: -
J: TRBJ2-2
D: -
V: TRBV14

CDR3: CASSLDLGSGYTF
DNA: TGTGCCAGCAGCTTGGACCTCGGGTCGGGCTACACCTTC
size: few
J: TRBJ1-2
D: -
V: TRBV6-5

CDR3: CAISSQNNEQFF
DNA: TGTGCCATCAGTTCCCAAAACAATGAGCAGTTCTTC
size: -
J: TRBJ2-1
D: -
V: TRBV10-3

CDR3: CASSLERSSGNTIYF
DNA: TGCGCCAGCAGCCTGGAGAGGAGCTCTGGAAACACCATATATTTT
size: -
J: TRBJ1-3
D: -
V: TRBV4-3

CDR3: CASSRRGRSSYNEQFF
DNA: TGCGCCAGCAGCCGCCGGGGGAGGAGCTCCTACAATGAGCAGTTCTTC
size: -
J: TRBJ2-1
D: -
V: TRBV5-1

CDR3: CASSTGQGFHNEQFF
DNA: TGTGCCAGTAGTACGGGACAGGGGTTCCACAATGAGCAGTTCTTC
size: -
J: TRBJ2-1
D: TRBD1
V: TRBV19

CDR3: CASSQDDPGRHGYTF
DNA: TGTGCCAGCAGCCAAGACGACCCAGGGCGTCATGGCTACACCTTC
size: few
J: TRBJ1-2
D: -
V: TRBV4-2

CDR3: CASSLGGLNTEAFF
DNA: TGCGCCAGCAGCTTGGGAGGGTTGAACACTGAAGCTTTCTTT
size: -
J: TRBJ1-1
D: -
V: TRBV5-1

CDR3: CASSEAGGAGGYTF
DNA: TGTGCCAGCAGTGAAGCAGGGGGCGCGGGGGGCTACACCTTC
size: -
J: TRBJ1-2
D: TRBD1
V: TRBV6-1

CDR3: CASRGGYGYTF
DNA: TGTGCCAGCAGGGGGGGATATGGCTACACCTTC
size: -
J: TRBJ1-2
D: -
V: TRBV6-5

CDR3: CASSGGTGTGNTIYF
DNA: TGCGCCAGCAGCGGGGGGACAGGGACTGGAAACACCATATATTTT
size: -
J: TRBJ1-3
D: TRBD1
V: TRBV4-1